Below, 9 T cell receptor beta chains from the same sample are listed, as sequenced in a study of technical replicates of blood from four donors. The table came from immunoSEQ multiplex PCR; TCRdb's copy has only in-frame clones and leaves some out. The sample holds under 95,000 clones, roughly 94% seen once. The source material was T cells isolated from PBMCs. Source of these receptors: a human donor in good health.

The CDR3 nucleotides read TGTGCCAGCAGCCAGGGAGGCAATGAGCAGTTCTTC. This translates into CASSQGGNEQFF. The V and J genes are TRBV6-4 and TRBJ2-1; tentatively, D is TRBD2 (6 bases). CDR1 is MRHNA, CDR2 SNTAGT, per germline. The CDR3 covers 12 residues. Trimming left V 6 bases short and J 6 bases short, with 9 bases between.

CDR3 coding DNA: TGTGCCAGCAGCCCCCGGGACAGGAGTTACGAGCAGTACTTC. It encodes CASSPRDRSYEQYF. This chain uses TRBV13 with TRBJ2-7; the match to TRBD1 covers 8 bases. The trim removed 5 bases at V and 4 bases at J, leaving 7 bases unmatched. This CDR3 is 14 amino acids long. Germline CDR1 is PRHDT and CDR2 is FYEKMQ (reference sequence).

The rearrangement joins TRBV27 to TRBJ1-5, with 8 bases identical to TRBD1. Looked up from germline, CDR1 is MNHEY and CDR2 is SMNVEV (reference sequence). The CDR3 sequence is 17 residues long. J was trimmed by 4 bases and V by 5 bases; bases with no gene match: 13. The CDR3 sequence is CASSPLVRTGTNQPQHF. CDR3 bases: TGTGCCAGCAGTCCCCTGGTGAGGACAGGGACTAATCAGCCCCAGCATTTT.

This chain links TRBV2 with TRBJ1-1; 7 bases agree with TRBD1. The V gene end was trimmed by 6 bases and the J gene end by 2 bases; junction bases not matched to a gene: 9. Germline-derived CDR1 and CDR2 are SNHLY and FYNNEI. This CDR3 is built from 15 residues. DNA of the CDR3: TGTGCCAGCAGACAGACCGGGACAGCAAACACTGAAGCTTTCTTT. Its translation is CASRQTGTANTEAFF.

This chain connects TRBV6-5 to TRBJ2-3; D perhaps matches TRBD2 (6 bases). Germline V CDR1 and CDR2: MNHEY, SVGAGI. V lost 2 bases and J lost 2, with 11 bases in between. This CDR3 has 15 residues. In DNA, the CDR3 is TGTGCCAGCAGTTACCCTCCGGGGGACACAGATACGCAGTATTTT. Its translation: CASSYPPGDTDTQYF.

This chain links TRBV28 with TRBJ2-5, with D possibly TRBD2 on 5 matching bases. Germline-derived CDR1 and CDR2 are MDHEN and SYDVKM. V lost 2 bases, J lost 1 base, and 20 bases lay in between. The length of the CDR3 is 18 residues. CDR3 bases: TGTGCCAGCAGTTTAAGGTGGAGGTCCTATGAGACCCAAGAGACCCAGTACTTC. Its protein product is CASSLRWRSYETQETQYF. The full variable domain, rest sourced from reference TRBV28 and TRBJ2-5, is DVKVTQSSRYLVKRTGEKVFLECVQDMDHENMFWYRQDPGLGLRLIYFSYDVKMKEKGDIPEGYSVSREKKERFSLILESASTNQTSMYLCASSLRWRSYETQETQYFGPGTRLLVL.

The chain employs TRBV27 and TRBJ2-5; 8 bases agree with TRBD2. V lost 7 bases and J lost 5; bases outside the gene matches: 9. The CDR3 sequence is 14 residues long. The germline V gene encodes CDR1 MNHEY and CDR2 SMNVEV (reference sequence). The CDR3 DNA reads TGTGCCAGCACCGCAAGCGGGGGAAGGGAGACCCAGTACTTC. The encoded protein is CASTASGGRETQYF.

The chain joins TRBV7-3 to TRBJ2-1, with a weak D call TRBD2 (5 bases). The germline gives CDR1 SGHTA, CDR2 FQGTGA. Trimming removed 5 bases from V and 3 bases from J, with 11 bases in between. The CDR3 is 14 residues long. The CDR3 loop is CASSPIGSYNEQFF. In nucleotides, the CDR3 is TGTGCCAGCAGCCCCATAGGGAGCTACAATGAGCAGTTCTTC.

Here the CDR3 reads CASSQDPDRFYGYTF. CDR3 coding DNA: TGCGCCAGCAGCCAAGATCCCGACAGGTTCTATGGCTACACCTTC. V gene TRBV4-1 combines with J gene TRBJ1-2, with TRBD1 as a possible D gene (6 bases). Germline V lookup: CDR1 MGHRA, CDR2 YSYEKL. Trimming removed 0 bases from V and 4 bases from J, with 12 bases in between. CDR3 length: 15 amino acids.